The rows below give T cell receptor beta chains drawn from one sample of a study of blood T cell repertoires in COVID-19. Clones were sequenced by immunoSEQ multiplex PCR, and TCRdb holds only the in-frame ones, with some missing. The sample carries fewer than 250,000 clones, more than 75% recorded once. The sequenced sample consisted of PBMCs or T cells enriched from blood (not recorded which). The source is a man aged 25-45 years in a cohort exposed to, infected with or recovered from COVID-19 (not recorded which). The CDR3 runs from the conserved cysteine through the conserved F or W. The D gene is left open where the match is weak. The size of a clone is reported for some rows only, either as once, few or many, or as a class for expanded clones.

v_gene: TRBV7-6; abundance: few; d_gene: .; j_gene: TRBJ1-3; CDR3nt: TGTGCCAGCAGCCCAACAATATCCTCTGGAAACACCATATATTTT; CDR3aa: CASSPTISSGNTIYF
v_gene: TRBV19; abundance: .; d_gene: TRBD1; j_gene: TRBJ1-1; CDR3nt: TGTGCCAGCGGACAGGGGTTGAACACTGAAGCTTTCTTT; CDR3aa: CASGQGLNTEAFF
v_gene: TRBV27; abundance: .; d_gene: TRBD1; j_gene: TRBJ1-6; CDR3nt: TGTGCCAGCAAACAGGGGGAGAATAATTCACCCCTCCACTTT; CDR3aa: CASKQGENNSPLHF
v_gene: TRBV27; abundance: .; d_gene: .; j_gene: TRBJ1-1; CDR3nt: TGTGCCAGCAGTTTATCGGGCCAAGGCACTGAAGCTTTCTTT; CDR3aa: CASSLSGQGTEAFF
v_gene: TRBV24-1; abundance: .; d_gene: TRBD2; j_gene: TRBJ2-1; CDR3nt: TGTGCCACCAGTAATCGGCTAGCGGGAGGGCTCGATGAGCAGTTCTTC; CDR3aa: CATSNRLAGGLDEQFF
v_gene: TRBV7-2; abundance: .; d_gene: .; j_gene: TRBJ1-1; CDR3nt: TGTGCCAGCAGCCCAGATTTGAACACTGAAGCTTTCTTT; CDR3aa: CASSPDLNTEAFF
v_gene: TRBV13; abundance: .; d_gene: TRBD1; j_gene: TRBJ1-2; CDR3nt: TGTGCCAGCAGCTTTTGGCAGGGGGCGGTGTATGGCTACACCTTC; CDR3aa: CASSFWQGAVYGYTF
v_gene: TRBV9; abundance: .; d_gene: TRBD1; j_gene: TRBJ1-6; CDR3nt: TGTGCCAGCAGCGTAGCTGGCGGGACAGATAATTCACCCCTCCACTTT; CDR3aa: CASSVAGGTDNSPLHF
v_gene: TRBV7-9; abundance: .; d_gene: TRBD2; j_gene: TRBJ2-1; CDR3nt: TGTGCCAGCAGCTTAGGATCGGGAGGGCCCGATCGGTTCTTC; CDR3aa: CASSLGSGGPDRFF
v_gene: TRBV4-3; abundance: once; d_gene: .; j_gene: TRBJ2-7; CDR3nt: TGCGCCAGCAGCCAAGAACAGACAGGATACTACGAGCAGTACTTC; CDR3aa: CASSQEQTGYYEQYF
v_gene: TRBV28; abundance: .; d_gene: TRBD1; j_gene: TRBJ1-2; CDR3nt: TGTGCCAGCAGTTTGGACAGGACCTATGGCTACACCTTC; CDR3aa: CASSLDRTYGYTF
v_gene: TRBV6-5; abundance: .; d_gene: .; j_gene: TRBJ1-6; CDR3nt: TGTGCCAGCAGCCCCCAGGGTAATTCACCCCTCCACTTT; CDR3aa: CASSPQGNSPLHF
v_gene: TRBV2; abundance: .; d_gene: .; j_gene: TRBJ1-1; CDR3nt: TGTGCCAGCAGCGACGACCCCCCAGCGGCCACTGAAGCTTTCTTT; CDR3aa: CASSDDPPAATEAFF
v_gene: TRBV6-5; abundance: .; d_gene: TRBD1; j_gene: TRBJ1-4; CDR3nt: TGTGCCAGCAGCACGAGACAGGGCGGGGCGCATAAACTGTTTTTT; CDR3aa: CASSTRQGGAHKLFF
v_gene: TRBV15; abundance: .; d_gene: .; j_gene: TRBJ1-1; CDR3nt: TGTGCCACCAGCAGAGATCTACCTAGACAGCAAATGAACACTGAAGCTTTCTTT; CDR3aa: CATSRDLPRQQMNTEAFF
v_gene: TRBV3-1/TRBV3-2; abundance: .; d_gene: TRBD1; j_gene: TRBJ1-2; CDR3nt: TGTGCCAGCAGCCGTCCCGGGACAGGGGGCGGGGGCTACACCTTC; CDR3aa: CASSRPGTGGGGYTF
v_gene: TRBV7-2; abundance: .; d_gene: .; j_gene: TRBJ1-5; CDR3nt: TGTGCCAGCAGCCGTCGGAGACCAAATAGCAATCAGCCCCAGCATTTT; CDR3aa: CASSRRRPNSNQPQHF
v_gene: TRBV28; abundance: .; d_gene: TRBD2; j_gene: TRBJ2-7; CDR3nt: TGTGCCACCTCCCCTTCGGGACTAGCGTACGAGCAGTACTTC; CDR3aa: CATSPSGLAYEQYF
v_gene: TRBV11-2; abundance: .; d_gene: .; j_gene: TRBJ2-3; CDR3nt: TGTGCCAGCAGCCTCGGACTCCTCGAAACGCAGTATTTT; CDR3aa: CASSLGLLETQYF